This TCR beta chain was obtained from a study of blood T cell repertoires in COVID-19. Sequencing used immunoSEQ multiplex PCR; TCRdb keeps in-frame clones, though not all of them. The sample holds 150,000 to 200,000 clones, 60% to 85% seen once. CDR1 is LGHNA, CDR2 YNFKEQ, per germline. V lost 7 bases and J lost 7, with 26 bases in between. This CDR3 has 17 amino acids. The sequenced sample was peripheral blood. This TCR was sampled from a man aged 55 to 70 with active or convalescent COVID-19. This sequence joins TRBV4-2 and TRBJ2-1; maybe TRBD2 (6 bases). The CDR3 region has the DNA TGTGCCAGCAAACCGACTAGGTCCTACTCGGCCAGGAATGAGCAGTTCTTC. Its protein product is CASKPTRSYSARNEQFF.